Following are 2 T cell receptor beta chains from one sample sequenced in a study of early T cells in non-severe SARS-CoV-2 infection. TCRdb used MiXCR to reprocess the 5' RACE reads, holding one entry per CDR3 protein. The sample holds 70,000 to 95,000 distinct CDR3 sequences, 16% seen once. The material sequenced was whole blood. The source is an adult who was a healthcare worker with PCR-confirmed SARS-CoV-2 infection or an uninfected control (not recorded which).

The chain couples TRBV6-1 to TRBJ2-7; no clear D gene. This CDR3 is 14 amino acids long. With 4 bases removed from V and 2 bases from J, the gap between germline ends came to 12 bases. In germline, CDR1 is MNHNS, CDR2 SASEGT. The CDR3 reads CASSGAGRPYEQYF. In nucleotides, the CDR3 is TGTGCCAGCAGTGGGGCAGGCAGACCCTACGAGCAGTACTTC.

The chain has TRBV30 and TRBJ2-5; 8 bases are a match to TRBD2. Germline loops: CDR1 GTSNPN, CDR2 SVGIG (reference sequence). The junction had 11 bases not matched to a gene; V was cut back by 5 bases and J by 6 bases. The CDR3 covers 14 residues. CDR3 nucleotides: TGTGCCTGGGGGAAAGCGGGGGAACCCCAGACCCAGTACTTC. It codes for CAWGKAGEPQTQYF.